The rows below give T cell receptor beta chains drawn from one sample of a study of identical twins. MiXCR, applied by TCRdb to the 5' RACE reads, yields one record per CDR3 protein. The table records 450,000 to 650,000 distinct CDR3 sequences, 9% to 10% of them present only once. These sequences were also reported in another study, on yellow fever vaccine responses in identical twins.

The sequenced sample consisted of PBMCs. The receptors originated from a woman between 18 and 29 years old in good health. The CDR3 runs from the conserved cysteine through the conserved F or W. A D gene is named only where the DNA matches it firmly. Expanded clones are given a class, and other clones once, few, many or no size at all.

TRBD2	TRBJ2-1	-	TRBV20-1	TGCAGTGCTTGGGCTGGCGGGGGTTACAATGAGCAGTTCTTC	CSAWAGGGYNEQFF
TRBD2	TRBJ2-5	few	TRBV20-1	TGCAGTGCTAGAGATGGAGGGCTAGCGGGAGGGCTCTGGGAGACCCAGTACTTC	CSARDGGLAGGLWETQYF
TRBD1	TRBJ2-5	few	TRBV7-2	TGTGCCAGCAGCTTATTGGGACAGAAACAAGAGACCCAGTACTTC	CASSLLGQKQETQYF
-	TRBJ2-4	once	TRBV7-5	-	CISVPEDRQGKNIQYF
-	TRBJ2-6	few	TRBV28	TGTGCCAGCAGTTTAAATGGGCCCAGAACCTTCTCTCAGGTGGCCAACGTCCTGACTTTC	CASSLNGPRTFSQVANVLTF
TRBD2	TRBJ2-3	few	TRBV29-1	TGCAGCGTTGAAGAACGGGGGGGCCGCGCAGATACGCAGTATTTT	CSVEERGGRADTQYF
-	TRBJ2-3	-	TRBV20-1	TGCAGTGCCCCTGGGGGGCCACGGACAGATACGCAGTATTTT	CSAPGGPRTDTQYF
TRBD2	TRBJ2-5	many	TRBV11-2	TGTGCCAGCAGCTTGGTACTAGCGGGAATAGGAGAGACCCAGTACTTC	CASSLVLAGIGETQYF
-	TRBJ2-1	many	TRBV4-2	TGTGCCAGCAGCCAAGACATACTTACTTGGAATGAGCAGTTCTTC	CASSQDILTWNEQFF
-	TRBJ1-2	-	TRBV7-9	TGTGCCAGCAGCTCCTCTAACTATGGCTACACCTTC	CASSSSNYGYTF
TRBD2	TRBJ2-2	-	TRBV10-3	TGTGCCATCAGTGGGGGACTAGCGGGCCGGTCCGGGGAGCTGTTTTTT	CAISGGLAGRSGELFF
TRBD2	TRBJ2-7	-	TRBV4-1	TGCGCCAGCAGCCAAGATCCGGGGGGTAGCTCCTACGAGCAGTACTTC	CASSQDPGGSSYEQYF
TRBD2	TRBJ2-3	many	TRBV20-1	TGCAGTCGGCAGGACAGAGCGGGGGGGCCTGTAGATACGCAGTATTTT	CSRQDRAGGPVDTQYF
-	TRBJ2-7	-	TRBV15	TGTGCCACCCGGACGGGGGTCGAGCAGTACTTC	CATRTGVEQYF
-	TRBJ1-2	-	TRBV5-1	TGCGCCAGCAGCTTGGAGTCATCTTATGGCTACACCTTC	CASSLESSYGYTF
-	TRBJ2-3	few	TRBV6-5	TGTGCCAGCAGTTACCTGGGCAGGGAGACAGATACGCAGTATTTT	CASSYLGRETDTQYF
TRBD1	TRBJ2-7	few	TRBV5-6	TGTGCCAGCAGCTTGGTAGGGACAGGGGTTTACGAGCAGTACTTC	CASSLVGTGVYEQYF
TRBD2	TRBJ2-4	-	TRBV7-2	TGTGCCAGCAGCTGTAGCGGGAGTTTCAACATTCAGTACTTC	CASSCSGSFNIQYF
TRBD1	TRBJ2-5	many	TRBV3-1	TGTGCCAGCAGCCTGTGGACAGGGGCCCAAGAGACCCAGTACTTC	CASSLWTGAQETQYF
TRBD2	TRBJ2-2	few	TRBV2	TGTGCCAGCAGTGAAAGCGGGGGTTATACCGGGGAGCTGTTTTTT	CASSESGGYTGELFF
TRBD2	TRBJ2-3	-	TRBV20-1	TGCAGTGCTAGTCCGGGACTAGCGGCCAGGACAGGAAACGGAGATACGCAGTATTTT	CSASPGLAARTGNGDTQYF
-	TRBJ2-1	many	TRBV7-2	TGTGCCAGCAGCGAGGAGGGCCTTAGGGTCTACTACAATGAGCAGTTCTTC	CASSEEGLRVYYNEQFF
TRBD1	TRBJ2-5	-	TRBV6-5	TGTGCCAGCAGTTACATACCCGGACAGGAACAAGAGACCCAGTACTTC	CASSYIPGQEQETQYF
TRBD2	TRBJ2-6	-	TRBV5-1	TGCGCCAGCAGCTTTGAACGGGGGGGTGGAGGGGCCAACGTCCTGACTTTC	CASSFERGGGGANVLTF
-	TRBJ2-3	few	TRBV7-2	TGTGCCAGCAGCTTAGATAATAGCATAGATACGCAGTATTTT	CASSLDNSIDTQYF
-	TRBJ2-6	-	TRBV7-2	TGTGCCAGCAGCCTGAGAGGCGGTTCTGGGGCCAACGTCCTGACTTTC	CASSLRGGSGANVLTF
TRBD2	TRBJ2-2	-	TRBV20-1	TGCAGTGCTAGTCCCGGGGGGTCCTTCGGGGAGCTGTTTTTT	CSASPGGSFGELFF
-	TRBJ2-3	-	TRBV11-2	TGTGCCAGCAGCAAAACACAATACACAGATACGCAGTATTTT	CASSKTQYTDTQYF
-	TRBJ2-7	few	TRBV4-3	TGCGCCAGCAGCCAAGAGGGGGGTCTCTACGAGCAGTACTTC	CASSQEGGLYEQYF
-	TRBJ2-1	-	TRBV20-1	TGCAGTGCTAGAGATCGGGGGGCTACAAGTGAGCAGTTCTTC	CSARDRGATSEQFF
-	TRBJ1-2	-	TRBV6-1	TGTGCCAGCAGGCAGGCTGCAAAGGATGGCTACACCTTC	CASRQAAKDGYTF
TRBD2	TRBJ2-1	-	TRBV6-1	TGTGCCAGCGGACGACTAGCGGGAGGTGGGTCCTACAATGAGCAGTTCTTC	CASGRLAGGGSYNEQFF
TRBD1	TRBJ1-5	many	TRBV5-6	TGTGCCAGCAGCTTGGGGGGACAGGGGAATCAGCCCCAGCATTTT	CASSLGGQGNQPQHF
TRBD1	TRBJ1-2	many	TRBV12-3/TRBV12-4	TGTGCCAGCAATAGGGGGACAGGGAATCAAATATATGGCTACACCTTC	CASNRGTGNQIYGYTF
-	TRBJ2-5	-	TRBV15	TGTGCCACCAGCAGAGATCCCCAAGAGACCCAGTACTTC	CATSRDPQETQYF
-	TRBJ2-5	many	TRBV10-2	TGCGCCAGCAGTGAGGTTAACCTGGAGACCCAGTACTTC	CASSEVNLETQYF
-	TRBJ1-4	few	TRBV3-1	TGTGCCAGCAGCCAAGGTTCCGGGGGCCTTGAAAAACTGTTTTTT	CASSQGSGGLEKLFF
TRBD1	TRBJ2-5	-	TRBV6-1	TGTGCCAGCAGACCCACCGGGACAGGGGGCATGGAGACCCAGTACTTC	CASRPTGTGGMETQYF
TRBD2	TRBJ2-1	many	TRBV29-1	TGCAGCGTTGAAGGCGGGAGGGCTGTCGATGAGCAGTTCTTC	CSVEGGRAVDEQFF
-	TRBJ2-3	-	TRBV12-3/TRBV12-4	TGTGCCAGCAGCCTCCTACAGGGTGCAGATACGCAGTATTTT	CASSLLQGADTQYF